The TCR beta chain under discussion was sequenced for a study of cytomegalovirus exposure and HLA in healthy donors (dated by TCRdb to 2015 to 2018). Context from the whole study: In an earlier analysis of around 540 of the donors, 276 Gb of sequence data and approximately 120 million unique TCR beta sequences from 180 million or so T cells were reported. Because of strong linkage in the cohort, roughly five DR-DQ haplotypes were treated as single units for association and clustering. An earlier analysis of 500 to 750 of the donors applied high-throughput TCR beta sequencing to assess whether each TCR beta V gene segment acted as functional or pseudogenic. The aim of the study was to test whether cataloging public T cell receptors could identify signatures of past pathogen exposure. The study profiled the T cell repertoires of approximately 700 subjects by immunosequencing and related them to cytomegalovirus serostatus. Of the roughly 400 genotyped donors, over 65% fell in the genetic ancestry cluster associated with self-reported Caucasian donors. Alongside the repertoire data, information on donor age, sex, ethnicity and CMV serostatus was compiled. Along with the approximately 670-subject first cohort, a separate validation cohort of about 110 different subjects was used. To predict cytomegalovirus infection status, the study brought together high-throughput TCR immunosequencing, statistical association of individual TCRs with disease status, and machine learning. Class I and class II HLA loci were covered by the typing at four-digit resolution. Rather than drawing on any new phenotypic data, the later analysis identified candidate immune exposures from TCR beta sequences and the way those sequences occurred across donors. To study patterns of TCR occurrence, a later analysis re-analyzed previously published TCR beta repertoires from just over 650 donors and added high-resolution HLA genotyping. Genome-wide SNP genotypes for about 65% of the roughly 700 donors were used in a later genetic analysis, which treated that subset as a discovery cohort. The number of donors typed differed by locus, with about 629-630 for A, B, C, DRB1 and DQB1, 522 for DQA1, 606 for DPA1, and 450 to 480 for DPB1. Roughly 300 gigabases of sequencing data and tens of millions of unique TCR sequences were included in an early release covering about 700 HLA-typed donors. Among about 390 genotyped donors of the cohort, an average of approximately 240,000 unique TCR beta nucleotide sequences were sequenced per donor, around 20% of them non-productive. All discovery cohort repertoires had been generated using a single sequencing platform.

Preparation of the library involved the immunoSEQ multiplex PCR assay. For the multiplex PCR, a mixture combining 60 forward primers for TCR Vbeta segments and 13 reverse primers for TCR Jbeta segments was used. The CDR3 region of rearranged TCR beta genes was amplified from genomic DNA by a multiplex PCR assay. Amplified TCR beta libraries were sequenced as 87-base-pair reads on the Illumina HiSeq System. On the study's bioinformatics: In a later analysis, tens of millions of unique TCR beta chains were counted across the approximately 620 repertoires, and about 10 million of these chains were shared by at least two donors. To remove PCR and sequencing errors, raw reads were error-corrected and collapsed into unique sequences using a nearest-neighbor algorithm that merged closely related sequences. V, D and J gene segments were assigned by aligning CDR3 sequences to IMGT reference sequences. For a sequence to be retained, at least a six-nucleotide match to both a V gene segment and a J gene segment was required. A rearrangement counted as productive if the CDR3 had no stop codons and remained in frame with V and J, and every other rearrangement counted as non-productive. Following IMGT convention, CDR3 was defined as the stretch from the second conserved V-encoded cysteine to the conserved J-encoded phenylalanine. The earlier analysis of approximately 590 of the donors excluded any sequence lacking an unambiguous match to a single V gene segment. In an earlier analysis of 450 to 700 of the donors, V segments were called functional above 56.7% productive rearrangements and were called segregating when the between-donor standard deviation exceeded 5%. A statistical classification framework was developed to diagnose cytomegalovirus status using the catalog of TCR beta chain sequences. In a later analysis, V and J genes were assigned by comparing TCR nucleotide sequences against IMGT/GENE-DB human TR gene sequences. A later analysis assigned CDR3 sequences and most-parsimonious VDJ recombination scenarios with the TCRdist pipeline. In a later analysis, each TCR beta chain was defined by its CDR3 amino acid sequence together with its V-gene family, and reads without a unique V-gene family were excluded. As a way to deal with suspected cross-contamination and a sequencing artifact, a later analysis dropped 640 or so nucleotide sequences that were highly shared and had low generation probability. In a later analysis, a clonal expansion index for each public chain was calculated from normalized within-repertoire ranks of inferred template counts. A later analysis computed generation probabilities with a VDJ recombination model fitted to out-of-frame rearrangements, and checked the results against IGoR. In a later analysis, hypergeometric tests were used to score TCR-TCR, TCR-HLA and TCR-CMV co-occurrence, with a repertoire-size bias correction applied to TCR pairs. To estimate false discovery rates, a later analysis permuted the HLA or CMV assignments 20 times. In a later analysis, co-occurring TCRs were grouped using DBSCAN, and TCRdist sequence similarity was added for clustering within HLA-allele-positive subsets. Repertoires with fewer than 30,000 or more than 120,000 public chains were left out of co-occurrence clustering, as were about five repertoires with anomalous nucleotide sharing. In its TCRdb copy, this immuneACCESS table keeps in-frame sequences only and misses some clones. Where compared with another copy, unresolved V genes explain less than half of these, and the others have no known cause. V, J and clone size were drawn from that table, and D and trimming were deduced from the DNA. The sample contains 150,000 to 200,000 clones, 65% to 80% of them found a single time. Under 2.5% of the sample goes to the ten largest clones.

The cohort consisted of hundreds of healthy bone marrow donors. Cohort members were all nominally healthy when sampled, although unrecorded immune exposures were likely present. The donor was CMV seropositive and was included in the group of some 290 seropositive cohort members. Each donor provided a peripheral blood sample, and peripheral blood mononuclear cells were used for TCR beta sequencing. The Qiagen DNeasy Blood Extraction Kit was used to extract genomic DNA from the blood cell samples. CDR1 SGHAT and CDR2 FQNNGV were looked up in the germline V gene. Including the terminal cysteine and phenylalanine, the CDR3 comprises 14 residues. The CDR3 DNA has 42 bases and is translated from base 1. The junction carries 15 bases between V and J, which are trimmed by 5 bases and 5 bases respectively. Summary of the overall study and its limitations: A total of about 150 TCR beta chains were listed by the study as associated with cytomegalovirus. Compared with the roughly 600-donor mean, donors in an Asian-associated ancestry cluster had fewer N-insertions in productive TCRs, according to a later genetic analysis. When HLA alleles, especially DR and DQ, strongly co-occurred, attributing TCR associations to individual alleles was difficult. The authors suggested that the approach could potentially be extended to other disease states and immunological phenotypes. Seventeen rarely observed V segments, including chromosome 9 orphons, were excluded from the earlier analysis of approximately 500 of the donors because counts were too low. Some IMGT-functional V segments, including TRBV6-2 and TRBV6-3, could not be distinguished by the 87-base-pair reads and were therefore excluded. The sequencing pipeline was judged likely to have produced a cluster of highly shared sequence variants as a technical artifact. A later analysis associated about 18,000 TCR beta sequences with specific HLA alleles at a false discovery rate of 0.05. The cohort was sequenced for TCR beta chains only, and without alpha or paired-chain data the features that could be detected were limited. In a later analysis, HLA-associated TCR beta chains were found to be more clonally expanded and to have lower generation probabilities than equally common non-associated chains. HLA typing was unavailable for some donors at each locus, so association tests used only the typed subset. According to a later analysis, parvovirus B19, influenza, CMV and Epstein-Barr virus appeared linked to several top co-occurrence clusters. Immune exposure information for the cohort was limited to CMV serostatus. Sequencing depth was assumed to be roughly uniform across donors in the presence/absence analyses, though that assumption may not hold. A later analysis found that TCR association rates varied across HLA loci, with DRB1 alleles showing the most associated TCRs and HLA-C alleles the fewest. Most TCR sequences were observed very rarely across donors, whereas some public TCRs were present in many individuals. A further reported finding was that TCR beta sequences accurately predicted the HLA-A and HLA-B alleles for most subjects in the first cohort. A few of the identified cytomegalovirus-associated TCR beta chains were confirmed in vitro to be specific for cytomegalovirus antigens. In an earlier analysis of some 550 of the donors, most TCR beta V segments were observed in productive rearrangements about 90% or about 30% of the time, broadly matching IMGT annotations. A later analysis found that most CMV-associated TCR beta chains appeared HLA-restricted, with HLA associations seemingly driven largely by CMV exposure. An association between a missense DCLRE1C variant and V-gene and J-gene trimming of TCR beta chains was found in a later genetic analysis and replicated in an independent cohort. Cytomegalovirus status was reported to be diagnosed by the classifier with high specificity and sensitivity in both the original and validation cohorts. Linkage disequilibrium might explain the correlated functional status among segregating V segments, but an unknown experimental factor could not be ruled out.

As regards this clone: It has no known antigen specificity. Per-base qualities were not stored, and no clone one base away is much larger.

This TCR derives from a woman aged 25-40 years in good health and CMV-seropositive. Sequencing used PBMCs. The chain is made from TRBV11-2 and TRBJ2-5, and the D gene may be TRBD2, 5 bases matching. CDR3 protein: CASSPTSFGETQYF. In nucleotides, the sequence is TGTGCCAGCAGCCCCACTAGTTTCGGCGAGACCCAGTACTTC.